The 7 T cell receptor beta chains below come from one sample, sequenced in a study of cytomegalovirus exposure and HLA in healthy donors. The study ran its PCR with 60 Vbeta and 13 Jbeta primers. Here immunoSEQ multiplex PCR was the method, and the copy in TCRdb shows in-frame clones only, minus some. The data contain fewer than 120,000 clones, 75% to 90% of them singletons. Sequenced input: PBMCs. The receptor set was obtained from a man aged 40-49 years in good health and CMV-seronegative.

The genes are TRBV7-2 and TRBJ2-7; possible D gene TRBD2, 6 bases. Deletions cut 1 base from V and 1 base from J, with 11 bases between. In germline, CDR1 is SGHTA, CDR2 FQGNSA. This CDR3 is 15 amino acids long. CDR3 sequence (DNA): TGTGCCAGCAGCTTAGACGGGGGTTGGTCCTACGAGCAGTACTTC. Its protein product is CASSLDGGWSYEQYF.

The DNA of the CDR3 is TGTGCCAGCAAGGAGACAGGGTCGGTTCGACATGGCTACACCTTC. Its protein is CASKETGSVRHGYTF. V usage is TRBV6-4 and J usage is TRBJ1-2; 7 nucleotides line up with TRBD1. CDR1 is MRHNA, CDR2 SNTAGT, per germline. The CDR3 spans 15 residues. With V trimmed by 7 bases and J by 6 bases, 14 bases remained unmatched.

CDR3 amino acids: CASSIGLNLEAFF. CDR3 DNA sequence: TGTGCCAGTAGTATAGGGCTGAACCTTGAAGCTTTCTTT. This sequence joins TRBV19 and TRBJ1-1; D is undetermined. V shed 1 base and J shed 7 bases, with 10 bases lying between them. The CDR3 is 13 amino acids. The germline gives CDR1 LNHDA, CDR2 SQIVND (reference sequence).

This clone has only a few counts. V and J are TRBV25-1 and TRBJ1-2; TRBD1 is a possible D gene (5 bases). The length of the CDR3 is 11 residues. Germline CDR1 reads MGHDK; CDR2 reads SYGVNS. Trimming took off 5 bases at V and 5 bases at J, with 6 bases between the two ends. The CDR3 DNA follows: TGTGCCAGCAGTCGGGGGTATGGCTACACCTTC. As protein: CASSRGYGYTF.

The CDR3 reads CASSSTGTGLTDTQYF. CDR3 bases: TGTGCCAGCAGCTCCACCGGGACAGGGTTAACAGATACGCAGTATTTT. The chain uses TRBV6-4 and TRBJ2-3, with 9 bases matching TRBD1. CDR3 size: 16 residues. The V and J ends lost 6 bases and 3 bases, in that order; junction bases with no gene match: 10. CDR1 is MRHNA, CDR2 SNTAGT, per germline.

The chain joins TRBV5-1 to TRBJ2-2, with D possibly being TRBD1 (7 bases). Trimming cost V 3 bases and J 3 bases, with 12 bases left between them. The CDR3 is made up of 15 amino acids. The germline CDR1 and CDR2 sequences are SGHRS and YFSETQ. The CDR3 region has the DNA TGCGCCAGCAGCTACCAGGGGGGTGACACCGGGGAGCTGTTTTTT. Its protein is CASSYQGGDTGELFF.

The rearrangement joins TRBV9 to TRBJ1-4; TRBD1 aligns across 7 bases. The germline V gene encodes CDR1 SGDLS and CDR2 YYNGEE. The CDR3 runs to 15 residues. Trimming cost V 0 bases and J 6 bases; bases outside gene matches: 5. The CDR3 here is CASSVGVGGYEKLFF. The CDR3 DNA reads as TGTGCCAGCAGCGTAGGGGTAGGGGGCTATGAAAAACTGTTTTTT.